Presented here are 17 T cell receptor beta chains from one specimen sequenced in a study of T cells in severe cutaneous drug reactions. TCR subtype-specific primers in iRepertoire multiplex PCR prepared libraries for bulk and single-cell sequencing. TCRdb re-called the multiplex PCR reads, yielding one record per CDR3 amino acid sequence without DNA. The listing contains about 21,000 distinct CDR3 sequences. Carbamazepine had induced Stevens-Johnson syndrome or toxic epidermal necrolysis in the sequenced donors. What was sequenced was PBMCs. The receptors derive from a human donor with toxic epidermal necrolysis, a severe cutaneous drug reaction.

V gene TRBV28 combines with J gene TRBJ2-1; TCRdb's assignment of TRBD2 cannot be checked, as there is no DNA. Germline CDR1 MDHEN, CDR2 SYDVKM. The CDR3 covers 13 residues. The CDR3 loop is CASSFGLAGEQFF.

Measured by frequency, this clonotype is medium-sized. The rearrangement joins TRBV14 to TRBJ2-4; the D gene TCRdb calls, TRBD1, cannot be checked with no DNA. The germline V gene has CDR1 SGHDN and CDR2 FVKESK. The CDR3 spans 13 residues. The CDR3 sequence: CASSQDRENIQYF.

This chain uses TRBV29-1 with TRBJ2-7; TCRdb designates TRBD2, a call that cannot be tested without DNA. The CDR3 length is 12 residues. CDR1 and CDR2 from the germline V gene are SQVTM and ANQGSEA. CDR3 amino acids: CSVEGRPYEQYF.

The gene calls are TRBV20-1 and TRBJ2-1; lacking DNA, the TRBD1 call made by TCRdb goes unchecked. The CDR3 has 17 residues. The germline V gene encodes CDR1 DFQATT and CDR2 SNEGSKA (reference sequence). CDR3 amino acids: CSARDPGIGRSHNEQFF.

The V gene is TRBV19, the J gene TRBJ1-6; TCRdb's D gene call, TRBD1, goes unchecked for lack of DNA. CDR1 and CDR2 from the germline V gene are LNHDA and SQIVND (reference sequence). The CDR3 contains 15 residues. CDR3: CASSSRPLGNSPLHF.

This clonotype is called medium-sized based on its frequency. CDR3: CATLMSEREIGPDTQYF. V is TRBV2 and J is TRBJ2-3; TCRdb outputs TRBD2, but without DNA this stays unchecked. CDR1 is SNHLY, CDR2 FYNNEI, per germline. The CDR3 extends over 17 amino acids.

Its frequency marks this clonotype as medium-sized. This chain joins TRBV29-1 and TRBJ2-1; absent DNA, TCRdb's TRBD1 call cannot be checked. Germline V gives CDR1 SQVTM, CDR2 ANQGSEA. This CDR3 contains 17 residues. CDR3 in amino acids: CSVEDLGGWSSYNEQFF.

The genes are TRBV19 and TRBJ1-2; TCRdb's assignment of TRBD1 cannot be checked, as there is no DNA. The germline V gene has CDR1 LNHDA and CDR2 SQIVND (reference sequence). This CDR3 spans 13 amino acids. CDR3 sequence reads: CASSKGVPAGYTF.

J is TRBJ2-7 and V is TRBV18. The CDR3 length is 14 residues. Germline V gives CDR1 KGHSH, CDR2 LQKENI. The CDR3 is CASSLGWERGEQYF.

The chain's CDR3 is CASSQDLAGGNNEQFF. The chain combines TRBV4-3 with TRBJ2-1; with no DNA, the TCRdb D assignment of TRBD2 cannot be verified. The CDR3 loop spans 16 amino acids. The germline V gene encodes CDR1 LGHNA and CDR2 YSLEER.

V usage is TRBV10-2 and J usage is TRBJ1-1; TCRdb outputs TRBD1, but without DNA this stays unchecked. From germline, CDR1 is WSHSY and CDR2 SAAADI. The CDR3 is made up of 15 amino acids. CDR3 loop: CASRGGQSMNTEAFF.

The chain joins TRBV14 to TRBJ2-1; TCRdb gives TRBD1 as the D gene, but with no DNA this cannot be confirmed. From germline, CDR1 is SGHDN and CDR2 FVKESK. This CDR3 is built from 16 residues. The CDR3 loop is CASSQAGQPVWDEQFF.

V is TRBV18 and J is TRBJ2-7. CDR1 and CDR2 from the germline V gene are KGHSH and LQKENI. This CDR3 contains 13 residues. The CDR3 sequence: CASSPPGSYEQYF.

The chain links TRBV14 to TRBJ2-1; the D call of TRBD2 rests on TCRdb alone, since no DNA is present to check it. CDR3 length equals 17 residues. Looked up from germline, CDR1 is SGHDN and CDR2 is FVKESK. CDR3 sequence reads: CASSQGLARVYYNEQFF.

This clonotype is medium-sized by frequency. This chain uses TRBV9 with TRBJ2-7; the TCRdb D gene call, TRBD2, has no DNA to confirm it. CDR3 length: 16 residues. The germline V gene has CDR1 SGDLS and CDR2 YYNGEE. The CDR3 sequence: CASSVGLREDLGEQYF. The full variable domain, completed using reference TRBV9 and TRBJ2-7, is DSGVTQTPKHLITATGQRVTLRCSPRSGDLSVYWYQQSLDQGLQFLIQYYNGEERAKGNILERFSAQQFPDLHSELNLSSLELGDSALYFCASSVGLREDLGEQYFGPGTRLTVT.

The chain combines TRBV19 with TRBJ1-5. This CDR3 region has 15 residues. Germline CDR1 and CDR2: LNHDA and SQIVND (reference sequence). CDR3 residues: CASSIAAGYNQPQHF.

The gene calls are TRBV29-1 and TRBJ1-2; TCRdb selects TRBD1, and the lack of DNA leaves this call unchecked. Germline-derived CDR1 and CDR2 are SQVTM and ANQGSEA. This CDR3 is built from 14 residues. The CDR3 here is CSVYSDRGVYGYTF.